This T cell receptor beta chain appears in the sequencing data of a study of long-term antiretroviral therapy in people with HIV. Overall study findings and caveats: Viral resistance, ART adherence and therapy changes all lacked available data.

About this clone: Its cognate antigen is unknown.

The immunoSEQ assay was v3.0, run at survey level. Profiling relied on immunoSEQ multiplex PCR, and the TCRdb table lists in-frame clones only, not all of them. Among approximately 20,000 clones, roughly 83% were seen once, and the ten largest hold 8%. There was at least one pre-ART PBMC sample for each donor, plus at least two post-ART PBMC samples. Specimens retained about 0.95-10 million cryopreserved PBMC preceding DNA extraction. The receptor was derived from a man younger than 35 with HIV. Sequenced here: unsorted PBMCs, sampled 0.9 years after starting antiretroviral therapy.

The CDR3 DNA sequence: TGCAGCGTTGAAGAGAAGAGACACCAAGAGACCCAGTACTTC. It codes for CSVEEKRHQETQYF. This chain connects TRBV29-1 to TRBJ2-5; D unresolved. Germline CDR1 reads SQVTM; CDR2 reads ANQGSEA. V dropped 0 bases and J dropped 0 bases, with 8 bases sitting between them. The CDR3 is 14 residues long.